This T cell receptor (beta chain) was retrieved from a study of blood T cell repertoires in COVID-19. Study overall: Sites across the United States, Italy and Spain contributed samples from acute and convalescent COVID-19. T cells, B-cell-depleted T cells, or PBMCs provided the cDNA or gDNA that served as material.

Study processing details: It was from reference gene primer amplification that nucleated cell counts were estimated. Libraries were prepared by immunoSEQ multiplex PCR; TCRdb keeps only in-frame clonotypes and omits some of them. That table supplies the V and J calls and clone size; D and trimming were determined from the DNA. The sample includes 65,000 or so clones, approximately 80% of them seen just once. The CDR3 runs 18 residues. The V gene's germline CDR1 is MGHRA and CDR2 YSYEKL. Trimming shortened V by 4 bases and J by 9 bases, and 30 bases separated the two germline ends. This chain joins TRBV4-1 and TRBJ1-2; a possible D gene is TRBD1 (5 bases). The material sequenced was peripheral blood. The sequence was collected from a man aged 55 to 69 with acute or convalescent COVID-19. The CDR3 sequence is CASSRHQRKDRSGPSYTF. The CDR3 nucleotides are TGCGCCAGCAGCCGCCACCAAAGGAAAGACAGATCAGGACCGAGCTACACCTTC.